The TCR beta chain described here comes from a study of T cell changes during pregnancy in multiple sclerosis. Assay: immunoSEQ multiplex PCR; the TCRdb copy retains only in-frame clones and omits some. The table records around 35,000 clones, more than 85% of them present only once. This CDR3 is 14 amino acids long. V was clipped by 4 bases and J by 5 bases; unmatched bases: 7. CDR1 and CDR2 from the germline V gene are SGHKS and YYEKEE (reference sequence). This chain uses TRBV5-5 with TRBJ2-3; 7 nucleotides align to TRBD2. The sequence was collected from a female donor in good health, enrolled as a control in a pregnancy study. Sequenced material: CD4+ T cells from peripheral blood mononuclear cells, taken in the third trimester of pregnancy. CDR3 sequence (DNA): TGTGCCAGCAGCCCAGACCCGGGAGGAGATACGCAGTATTTT. Its translation: CASSPDPGGDTQYF.